This T cell receptor beta chain was identified during a study of cytomegalovirus exposure and HLA in healthy donors (TCRdb year 2017). Background for the entire study: The roughly 700 repertoires of the first cohort and the 120 validation repertoires were produced on the same platform, according to a later analysis. The study was designed to test whether signatures of past pathogen exposure could be identified by cataloging public T cell receptors. In addition to the first cohort of approximately 650 subjects, a separate validation cohort of some 120 different subjects was used. To predict cytomegalovirus infection status, the study combined high-throughput TCR immunosequencing, statistical association of individual TCRs with disease status, and machine learning.

Donors formed part of the validation cohort, which comprised 120 subjects and was distinct from the first cohort of several hundred subjects. Turning to this clone: Its antigen has not been determined. Per-base qualities were not stored, and no clone one base away is much larger.

The full study reports these points: The study listed over 150 TCR beta chains as associated with cytomegalovirus. The authors suggested that the approach could potentially be generalized to other disease states and immunological phenotypes. Three of the identified cytomegalovirus-associated TCR beta chains were confirmed in vitro to be specific for cytomegalovirus antigens. A later analysis lacked HLA typing for the validation cohort, so it scored co-occurrence in that cohort across all 110 or so repertoires. Of the cluster scores, about 94% were above 0 in a later analysis, which found that TCRs clustered in the first cohort also tended to co-occur in the 95 to 150 validation repertoires. Cytomegalovirus status was reported to be diagnosed by the classifier with high specificity and sensitivity in both the original and validation cohorts. Across donors, most TCR sequences were observed very rarely, whereas some public TCRs were present in many individuals.

The receptor library was made with the immunoSEQ multiplex PCR assay. Processing in the source paper ran as follows. To diagnose cytomegalovirus status from the catalog of TCR beta chain sequences, a statistical classification framework was built. In TCRdb, the immuneACCESS table is reduced to in-frame sequences with V and J assigned. These tables do not hold every clone; where another copy was compared, an unresolved V gene accounts for under half, and the others remain unexplained. V and J calls and clone size are as listed in that table; D and trimming were resolved from the DNA. Present in this sample are over 120,000 clones, approximately 90% of which were seen just once. Jointly, the top ten make up over 5% of the sample. The sample consisted of PBMCs. The receptor was derived from a woman between 25 and 40 years old in good health and CMV-seropositive.

The nucleotides are TGCGCCAGCAGGGAGGGACTAGCGGGATACGAGCAGTACTTC. Its coded protein is CASREGLAGYEQYF. Here the chain combines TRBV10-2 and TRBJ2-7; 13 bases in the middle match TRBD2. The junction shows trimming of 6 bases on V and 4 bases on J, and the gene matches do not reach 3 bases of it. Reading from cysteine to phenylalanine, the CDR3 counts 14 amino acids. Only the CDR3 DNA is retained, 42 bases long and in frame from the first base. In the germline V gene, CDR1 corresponds to WSHSY and CDR2 to SAAADI.